The clone carrying this TCR beta chain has a handful of counts. In the authors' methods: By means of reference gene primer amplification, nucleated cell counts were estimated. Generated by immunoSEQ multiplex PCR, the TCRdb table keeps only in-frame clones and is missing some. That table furnishes V, J and clone size, whereas the DNA furnished D and trimming. The data contain some 110,000 clones, 71% of them singletons. This entry is derived from a study of blood T cell repertoires in COVID-19. Study information: Sources were T cells, B-cell-depleted T cells, or PBMCs; the material itself was cDNA or gDNA.

This receptor was identified in a human donor with acute or convalescent COVID-19. The donor label of this sample is uncertain. Sequencing was performed on peripheral blood.

CDR3 coding DNA: TGTGCCACCCGCGGGGAGACCCAGTACTTC. It encodes CATRGETQYF. The chain joins TRBV6-5 to TRBJ2-5; D is possibly TRBD2 (5 bases). The ends were cut back, 10 bases at V and 5 bases at J, with 8 bases in the middle. CDR1 and CDR2 from the germline V gene are MNHEY and SVGAGI. CDR3 size: 10 residues.